A selection of T cell receptor beta chains follows, all from one sample in a study of human T cells and chemical hapten exposure. MiXCR was run by TCRdb on the RACE reads, yielding one entry per CDR3 protein. In the table there are approximately 97,000 distinct CDR3 sequences, over 8% of which are singletons. What was sequenced was whole blood. Receptor source: a female donor in good health. Some clones in this sample may be carry-over from other donors' samples. Each CDR3 is given with its conserved first and last residue. The D gene is left open where the match is weak. For some rows the clone size is stated as once, few or many, or as a class when expanded; others skip it.

J gene: TRBJ1-5; clone size: .; D gene: .; V gene: TRBV7-2; CDR3 DNA: TGTGTCAGCAGCTTAGGGGCAGGCAATCAGCCCCAGCATTTT; CDR3 protein: CVSSLGAGNQPQHF
J gene: TRBJ1-1; clone size: .; D gene: .; V gene: TRBV7-9; CDR3 DNA: TGTGCCAGCAGCTTCGGGTCAGATAAAGCTTTCTTT; CDR3 protein: CASSFGSDKAFF
J gene: TRBJ1-5; clone size: .; D gene: .; V gene: TRBV7-2; CDR3 DNA: TGTGCCAGCAGTTCGGGGCCCCTTCCTCAGCCCCAGCATTTT; CDR3 protein: CASSSGPLPQPQHF
J gene: TRBJ2-3; clone size: .; D gene: TRBD1; V gene: TRBV7-9; CDR3 DNA: TGTGCCAGCAGCTTAGTTTGGACAGGTGACAGCACAGATACGCAGTATTTT; CDR3 protein: CASSLVWTGDSTDTQYF
J gene: TRBJ2-1; clone size: .; D gene: TRBD2; V gene: TRBV7-2; CDR3 DNA: TGTGCCAGCAGCTTAGGGGGCGCGGGAGCGAATGAGCAGTTCTTC; CDR3 protein: CASSLGGAGANEQFF
J gene: TRBJ1-1; clone size: .; D gene: .; V gene: TRBV25-1; CDR3 DNA: TGTGCCAGCAGTGACAGGAGGACTGAAGCTTTCTTT; CDR3 protein: CASSDRRTEAFF
J gene: TRBJ2-3; clone size: .; D gene: .; V gene: TRBV9; CDR3 DNA: TGTGCCAGCAGCGTAGTCGATAGCAGGAGTACTGAGGATACGCAGTATTTT; CDR3 protein: CASSVVDSRSTEDTQYF
J gene: TRBJ2-7; clone size: many; D gene: .; V gene: TRBV15; CDR3 DNA: TGTGCCACCAGCAGAGGCGGCCTCACCTCCTACGAGCAGTACTTC; CDR3 protein: CATSRGGLTSYEQYF
J gene: TRBJ2-3; clone size: many; D gene: TRBD1; V gene: TRBV2; CDR3 DNA: TGTGCCAGCAGTCCGACAGGGTTGGCAGATACGCAGTATTTT; CDR3 protein: CASSPTGLADTQYF
J gene: TRBJ2-7; clone size: few; D gene: .; V gene: TRBV2; CDR3 DNA: TGTGCCAGCAGTACGGGGGACTACGAGCAGTACTTC; CDR3 protein: CASSTGDYEQYF
J gene: TRBJ2-1; clone size: many; D gene: .; V gene: TRBV11-1; CDR3 DNA: TGTGCCAGCAGCTTGCTAACTGTATCCTCCTACAATGAGCAGTTCTTC; CDR3 protein: CASSLLTVSSYNEQFF
J gene: TRBJ2-7; clone size: few; D gene: TRBD2; V gene: TRBV3-1; CDR3 DNA: TGTGCCAGCAGCCAAGATTTGGAGCGGGGGCAGTACTTC; CDR3 protein: CASSQDLERGQYF
J gene: TRBJ1-4; clone size: .; D gene: TRBD1; V gene: TRBV12-3/TRBV12-4; CDR3 DNA: TGTGCCAGCAGTTTAATCTCCGACAGGGGGAATGGAAAACTGTTTTTT; CDR3 protein: CASSLISDRGNGKLFF
J gene: TRBJ2-7; clone size: .; D gene: .; V gene: TRBV5-4; CDR3 DNA: TGTGCCAGCAGCTCGACACGGAACTCCTACGAGCAGTACTTC; CDR3 protein: CASSSTRNSYEQYF
J gene: TRBJ2-3; clone size: .; D gene: .; V gene: TRBV7-2; CDR3 DNA: TGTGCCAGCAGCTTAGAATTCGAGGCCGATACGCAGTATTTT; CDR3 protein: CASSLEFEADTQYF
J gene: TRBJ2-3; clone size: .; D gene: .; V gene: TRBV12-3/TRBV12-4; CDR3 DNA: TGTGCCAGCACCCTGATGACTGGCACAGATACGCAGTATTTT; CDR3 protein: CASTLMTGTDTQYF
J gene: TRBJ2-3; clone size: few; D gene: .; V gene: TRBV6-5; CDR3 DNA: TGTGCCAGCAGTTACTCCTTCGCGGGCACAGATACGCAGTATTTT; CDR3 protein: CASSYSFAGTDTQYF
J gene: TRBJ1-1; clone size: many; D gene: TRBD1; V gene: TRBV10-3; CDR3 DNA: TGTGCCATCAGGAAGACAGGGCAACAAAACACTGAAGCTTTCTTT; CDR3 protein: CAIRKTGQQNTEAFF
J gene: TRBJ2-7; clone size: few; D gene: .; V gene: TRBV6-6; CDR3 DNA: TGTGCCAGCAGTTACGCCGAAGGAGTTGCCTACGAGCAGTACTTC; CDR3 protein: CASSYAEGVAYEQYF
J gene: TRBJ1-1; clone size: many; D gene: .; V gene: TRBV12-3/TRBV12-4; CDR3 DNA: TGTGCCAGCAGTTCGGAGTTCACGGACACTGAAGCTTTCTTT; CDR3 protein: CASSSEFTDTEAFF
J gene: TRBJ2-5; clone size: .; D gene: .; V gene: TRBV7-2; CDR3 DNA: TGTGCCAGCAGCTTAACGTACCAAGAGACCCAGTACTTC; CDR3 protein: CASSLTYQETQYF
J gene: TRBJ2-2; clone size: few; D gene: .; V gene: TRBV5-1; CDR3 DNA: TGCGCCAGCAGCTGGGCCCTTGGATCCGGGGAGCTGTTTTTT; CDR3 protein: CASSWALGSGELFF
J gene: TRBJ1-1; clone size: many; D gene: .; V gene: TRBV29-1; CDR3 DNA: TGCAGCGTTGAAGATCTAGTGGCAAGTCTGGGCACTGAAGCTTTCTTT; CDR3 protein: CSVEDLVASLGTEAFF
J gene: TRBJ2-1; clone size: .; D gene: TRBD2; V gene: TRBV19; CDR3 DNA: TGTGCCAGTAGTATGAAGGGACTAGCGGGAGGGCGTATTGAGCAGTTCTTC; CDR3 protein: CASSMKGLAGGRIEQFF
J gene: TRBJ1-1; clone size: many; D gene: .; V gene: TRBV7-3; CDR3 DNA: TGTGCCAGCAGCTTAACCAGGGACACTGAAGCTTTCTTT; CDR3 protein: CASSLTRDTEAFF
J gene: TRBJ2-3; clone size: .; D gene: .; V gene: TRBV9; CDR3 DNA: TGTGCCAGCAGGCCCGGGGGCGGCGTCGGCACAGATACGCAGTATTTT; CDR3 protein: CASRPGGGVGTDTQYF
J gene: TRBJ1-1; clone size: .; D gene: .; V gene: TRBV6-2/TRBV6-3; CDR3 DNA: TGTGCCAGCAGTTACATGCCGGGGAACACTGAAGCTTTCTTT; CDR3 protein: CASSYMPGNTEAFF
J gene: TRBJ1-1; clone size: few; D gene: .; V gene: TRBV28; CDR3 DNA: TGTGCCAGCTTGACGAATGGGGTGGGCACTGAAGCTTTCTTT; CDR3 protein: CASLTNGVGTEAFF
J gene: TRBJ2-6; clone size: many; D gene: .; V gene: TRBV29-1; CDR3 DNA: TGCAGCGTTCACACTGGGGCCAACGTCCTGACTTTC; CDR3 protein: CSVHTGANVLTF
J gene: TRBJ2-3; clone size: many; D gene: .; V gene: TRBV28; CDR3 DNA: TGTGCCAGCAGCCTAGTTAGCGGGACAGGCACAGATACGCAGTATTTT; CDR3 protein: CASSLVSGTGTDTQYF
J gene: TRBJ1-1; clone size: .; D gene: TRBD1; V gene: TRBV6-5; CDR3 DNA: TGTGCCAGTCAACAGGGGTGGGGTGAAGCTTTCTTT; CDR3 protein: CASQQGWGEAFF
J gene: TRBJ2-7; clone size: few; D gene: TRBD1; V gene: TRBV20-1; CDR3 DNA: TGCAGTGCCCAGGGGGACCCTTCCTACGAGCAGTACTTC; CDR3 protein: CSAQGDPSYEQYF
J gene: TRBJ2-3; clone size: few; D gene: .; V gene: TRBV7-6; CDR3 DNA: TGTGCCAGCAGCCCGCGGGCGCCGGATACGCAGTATTTT; CDR3 protein: CASSPRAPDTQYF
J gene: TRBJ2-1; clone size: few; D gene: .; V gene: TRBV5-1; CDR3 DNA: TGCGCCAGCAGTCTTCAGGGACTCTACAATGAGCAGTTCTTC; CDR3 protein: CASSLQGLYNEQFF
J gene: TRBJ2-1; clone size: .; D gene: TRBD2; V gene: TRBV20-1; CDR3 DNA: TGCAGTGCTATCCCACTAGCGGGAGGGCCTCACAATGAGCAGTTCTTC; CDR3 protein: CSAIPLAGGPHNEQFF
J gene: TRBJ2-5; clone size: .; D gene: .; V gene: TRBV19; CDR3 DNA: TGTGCCTCATCGGACAGATCCCAAGAGACCCAGTACTTC; CDR3 protein: CASSDRSQETQYF
J gene: TRBJ2-4; clone size: .; D gene: .; V gene: TRBV5-1; CDR3 DNA: TGCGCCAGCAGCTTAAGCGCTCTAGCCAAAAACATTCAGTACTTC; CDR3 protein: CASSLSALAKNIQYF
J gene: TRBJ2-1; clone size: .; D gene: .; V gene: TRBV20-1; CDR3 DNA: TGCAGTGCTCCGCGAGTGGACTCCGCCAATGAGCAGTTCTTC; CDR3 protein: CSAPRVDSANEQFF
J gene: TRBJ2-7; clone size: few; D gene: .; V gene: TRBV11-1; CDR3 DNA: TGTGCCAGCAGCCCATACCTCCGGGACATTCTTTCGGGCGAGCAGTACTTC; CDR3 protein: CASSPYLRDILSGEQYF
J gene: TRBJ2-3; clone size: many; D gene: TRBD1; V gene: TRBV29-1; CDR3 DNA: TGCAGCGTTGAAGGGACAGGGATCACAGATACGCAGTATTTT; CDR3 protein: CSVEGTGITDTQYF
J gene: TRBJ2-5; clone size: few; D gene: .; V gene: TRBV27; CDR3 DNA: TGTGCCAGCAGTTTAGATCCGTTCCAAGAGACCCAGTACTTC; CDR3 protein: CASSLDPFQETQYF
J gene: TRBJ2-7; clone size: few; D gene: TRBD2; V gene: TRBV20-1; CDR3 DNA: TGCAGTGCTCCCTTCCTTACTAGCGGGAGCAACGAGCAGTACTTC; CDR3 protein: CSAPFLTSGSNEQYF
J gene: TRBJ2-1; clone size: many; D gene: .; V gene: TRBV5-1; CDR3 DNA: TGCGCCAGCAGCCTGGACGACCGGGTCTTC; CDR3 protein: CASSLDDRVF
J gene: TRBJ2-5; clone size: .; D gene: .; V gene: TRBV5-1; CDR3 DNA: TGCGCCAGCAGGTTGTCCGCAGGGGGGCAAGAGACCCAGTACTTC; CDR3 protein: CASRLSAGGQETQYF
J gene: TRBJ2-3; clone size: many; D gene: .; V gene: TRBV20-1; CDR3 DNA: TGCAGTGCTAGAGATCACGACACAGATACGCAGTATTTT; CDR3 protein: CSARDHDTDTQYF
J gene: TRBJ1-6; clone size: few; D gene: .; V gene: TRBV2; CDR3 DNA: TGTGCCAGCAGTGAAGCCTTCGGCCTCCACTTT; CDR3 protein: CASSEAFGLHF
J gene: TRBJ1-5; clone size: few; D gene: TRBD1; V gene: TRBV7-8; CDR3 DNA: TGTGCCAGCAGCTTGGGGATACAGGGGGCTGGTCAGCCCCAGCATTTT; CDR3 protein: CASSLGIQGAGQPQHF
J gene: TRBJ2-4; clone size: many; D gene: .; V gene: TRBV3-1; CDR3 DNA: TGTGCCAGCAGTCAGCAAAACATTCAGTACTTC; CDR3 protein: CASSQQNIQYF
J gene: TRBJ2-1; clone size: .; D gene: TRBD2; V gene: TRBV24-1; CDR3 DNA: TGTGCCACCAGTGATCGTGCGGGAGAGGTGGTCAATGAGCAGTTCTTC; CDR3 protein: CATSDRAGEVVNEQFF
J gene: TRBJ2-5; clone size: few; D gene: TRBD1; V gene: TRBV10-3; CDR3 DNA: TGTGCCATCGCAGCCTCGACAGGGGAAGAGACCCAGTACTTC; CDR3 protein: CAIAASTGEETQYF
J gene: TRBJ2-7; clone size: .; D gene: .; V gene: TRBV19; CDR3 DNA: TGTGCCAGTAGTATAGGCAGTCTCTCCTACGAGCAGTACTTC; CDR3 protein: CASSIGSLSYEQYF